The next 8 T cell receptor beta chains were all read from a single sample in a study of beta chain features in type 1 diabetes. The study reverse transcribed the entire isolated RNA, so it sequenced expressed TCRB transcripts. Some clones are missing from TCRdb's copy, which holds only in-frame ones; the method was immunoSEQ multiplex PCR. The table records about 180,000 clones, approximately 13% of them present only once. Material: central memory CD4+ T cells from blood. The source of these receptors is a woman younger than 30 in good health.

The chain is built from TRBV29-1 and TRBJ2-1, with D possibly TRBD1 on 5 matching bases. Germline V gives CDR1 SQVTM, CDR2 ANQGSEA. The V gene lost 0 bases and the J gene lost 12 bases, with 21 bases spanning the gap. CDR3 length equals 15 residues. CDR3 sequence reads: CSVEDTRSVGQGQFF. Here the CDR3 DNA reads TGCAGCGTTGAAGATACGAGATCGGTAGGACAAGGGCAGTTCTTC.

The chain has TRBV5-4 and TRBJ2-7; no clear D. V gave up 4 bases and J gave up 3 bases, with 8 bases separating them. Germline CDR1 reads SGHNT; CDR2 reads YYREEE (reference sequence). This CDR3 has 12 amino acids. CDR3 DNA: TGTGCCAGCAGCCTAGTAGGCTACGAGCAGTACTTC. It yields the protein CASSLVGYEQYF.

This clone was seen only a few times. The chain carries TRBV29-1 and TRBJ2-1, with D tentatively TRBD1 (5 bases). The V gene's germline CDR1 is SQVTM and CDR2 ANQGSEA. The V end was cut by 5 bases, the J end by 9 bases, with 23 bases between. The CDR3 has 15 residues. CDR3 DNA sequence: TGCAGCGTTCCCCCCGCCTCGACAGTGTTCAGTGAGCAGTTCTTC. Translation: CSVPPASTVFSEQFF.

This clone turned up a few times. This sequence joins TRBV5-1 and TRBJ2-7; TRBD1 aligns across 7 bases. Germline V gene sequence: CDR1 SGHRS, CDR2 YFSETQ. The CDR3 spans 14 residues. Trimming removed 4 bases from V and 5 bases from J; junction bases left unmatched: 9. The CDR3 region has the DNA TGCGCCAGCAGCAAACAGGGGTTACCGGACGAGCAGTACTTC. It translates to CASSKQGLPDEQYF.

CDR3 sequence reads: CSVDRGLASNTGELFF. DNA of the CDR3: TGCAGCGTTGATAGGGGACTAGCTTCGAACACCGGGGAGCTGTTTTTT. This chain joins TRBV29-1 and TRBJ2-2; 9 bases align to TRBD2. Germline CDR1 is SQVTM and CDR2 is ANQGSEA. V shed 3 bases and J 0 bases; nucleotides not matched to a gene: 5. The CDR3 is 16 residues long.

In this sample, this clone turned up a few times. The chain employs TRBV25-1 and TRBJ2-3; D ambiguous. CDR3 length: 15 residues. The germline V gene encodes CDR1 MGHDK and CDR2 SYGVNS. V was trimmed by 3 bases and J by 0 bases, leaving 10 bases between them. The CDR3: CASSDRSESTDTQYF. CDR3 sequence (DNA): TGTGCCAGCAGTGACCGGAGCGAGAGCACAGATACGCAGTATTTT.

This clone was seen a handful of times. V and J are TRBV28 and TRBJ1-2, with D possibly matching TRBD1 (5 bases). CDR3 length equals 17 residues. V lost 5 bases, J lost 3 bases, and 22 bases lay in between. The germline V gene encodes CDR1 MDHEN and CDR2 SYDVKM. Written as DNA, the CDR3 is TGTGCCAGCAGTCCCGGGGGTGCAGGAACGGATCACTATGGCTACACCTTC. Translated, it gives CASSPGGAGTDHYGYTF.

This clone has a handful of counts. This CDR3 is CASSFRRNQETQYF. CDR3 DNA sequence: TGTGCCAGCAGCTTCCGGAGGAATCAAGAGACCCAGTACTTC. The rearrangement links TRBV7-2 to TRBJ2-5; D perhaps matches TRBD2 (5 bases). This CDR3 comprises 14 residues. CDR1 is SGHTA and CDR2 is FQGNSA in the germline V gene. V lost 3 bases to trimming and J lost 2 bases, with 10 bases between them.